Presented here are 26 T cell receptor beta chains from one specimen sequenced in a study of cytomegalovirus exposure and HLA in healthy donors. Libraries were prepared by immunoSEQ multiplex PCR; TCRdb keeps only in-frame clonotypes and omits some of them. The profile covers around 250,000 clones, with about 90% appearing a single time and approximately 3% taken by the ten largest. The sequenced sample consisted of PBMCs. The origin of the receptors is a woman between 25 and 40 years old in good health and CMV-seronegative.

The chain links TRBV4-1 to TRBJ2-7, with TRBD1 matching over 11 bases. Germline values: CDR1 MGHRA, CDR2 YSYEKL. CDR3 size: 14 residues. V was pared by 0 bases and J by 9 bases, with 4 bases of the junction left unmatched. CDR3 nucleotide sequence: TGCGCCAGCAGCCAAGAGGACAGGGGGCTTGGGCAGTACTTC. This translates into CASSQEDRGLGQYF.

This chain joins TRBV6-6 and TRBJ2-7; 7 bases are a match to TRBD1. Losses at the gene ends were 7 bases for V and 2 bases for J; bases not matched to a gene: 8. CDR1 is MNHNY and CDR2 is SVGAGI in the germline V gene (reference sequence). The CDR3 has 14 residues. The CDR3 loop reads CASTQTGDAYEQYF. For the CDR3, the DNA is TGTGCCAGCACCCAAACAGGGGACGCCTACGAGCAGTACTTC.

The chain is built from TRBV27 and TRBJ2-5, with TRBD2 matching 11 bases. Germline assignment: CDR1 MNHEY and CDR2 SMNVEV (reference sequence). J was trimmed by 4 bases and V by 2 bases; bases with no gene match: 3. The CDR3 length is 15 residues. The CDR3 is CASSLIAGGLETQYF. Written as DNA, the CDR3 is TGTGCCAGCAGTTTAATAGCGGGAGGGTTAGAGACCCAGTACTTC.

This clone was counted a single time. V and J are TRBV2 and TRBJ2-7; tentative D call: TRBD2 (6 bases). Germline V CDR1 and CDR2: SNHLY, FYNNEI. This CDR3 is built from 16 residues. Between the trimmed V and J ends, which lost 5 bases and 0 bases, there was a span of 17 bases. The CDR3 loop reads CASSNRLVEGSYEQYF. The CDR3 bases are TGTGCCAGCAGTAACCGACTAGTAGAAGGCTCCTACGAGCAGTACTTC.

The chain links TRBV18 to TRBJ2-7; either TRBD1 or TRBD2 may supply D (8 bases each). The CDR3 spans 16 residues. Germline V gives CDR1 KGHSH, CDR2 LQKENI. The V gene lost 6 bases and the J gene lost 6 bases, with 24 bases spanning the gap. The CDR3 spells CASSRGADRAQGEQYF. CDR3 bases: TGTGCCAGCTCGCGGGGGGCGGACAGGGCGCAAGGCGAGCAGTACTTC.

The chain joins TRBV19 to TRBJ2-7, with D possibly being TRBD1 or TRBD2 (5 bases each). Between the trimmed V and J ends, which lost 5 bases and 2 bases, there was a span of 13 bases. CDR1 is LNHDA and CDR2 is SQIVND in the germline V gene (reference sequence). The CDR3 loop spans 14 amino acids. The CDR3 DNA is TGTGCCAGTAGTCCGGGTAGGGGACCCTACGAGCAGTACTTC. Translation gives CASSPGRGPYEQYF.

The chain joins TRBV19 to TRBJ2-7; D gene uncertain. There are 12 residues in the CDR3. Germline CDR1 LNHDA, CDR2 SQIVND (reference sequence). This CDR3 reads CRRRRVAYEQYF. The CDR3 DNA is TGTCGGCGCAGGAGAGTCGCCTACGAGCAGTACTTC.

The rearrangement links TRBV4-2 to TRBJ2-1, with 9 bases identical to TRBD2. The J segment lost 1 base and the V segment lost 0 bases, leaving 7 bases of the junction unmatched. Germline V gene data show CDR1 as LGHNA and CDR2 as YNFKEQ. The CDR3 is 18 residues long. CDR3 sequence: CASSQEAPGLASYNEQFF. The CDR3 region has the DNA TGTGCCAGCAGCCAAGAGGCTCCGGGACTAGCATCCTACAATGAGCAGTTCTTC.

The rearrangement joins TRBV28 to TRBJ2-5, with 9 nucleotides matching TRBD1. Germline V lookup: CDR1 MDHEN, CDR2 SYDVKM. This CDR3 region has 17 residues. With V trimmed by 2 bases and J by 4 bases, 11 bases remained unmatched. The CDR3 DNA reads TGTGCCAGCAGTTTAGAACGGGACAGGGTTTTCATAGAGACCCAGTACTTC. Its translation: CASSLERDRVFIETQYF.

The chain recombines TRBV19 with TRBJ1-4; a weak D match, TRBD1 (5 bases). CDR1 is LNHDA and CDR2 is SQIVND in the germline V gene (reference sequence). The CDR3 covers 16 residues. Trimming took off 10 bases at V and 8 bases at J, with 26 bases between the two ends. The CDR3 spells CATKPERTPPGEKLFF. CDR3 sequence (DNA): TGTGCCACGAAACCCGAGAGGACACCCCCGGGGGAAAAACTGTTTTTT.

V usage is TRBV7-9 and J usage is TRBJ2-1; no clear D. Trimming removed 2 bases from V and 0 bases from J, with 11 bases in between. Germline V gene data show CDR1 as SEHNR and CDR2 as FQNEAQ (reference sequence). The CDR3 sequence is 16 residues long. The CDR3 is CASSLPAPSSYNEQFF. The CDR3 DNA reads TGTGCCAGCAGCTTACCAGCGCCTAGCTCCTACAATGAGCAGTTCTTC.

This chain uses TRBV2 with TRBJ2-1; 9 bases align to TRBD2. Trimming cost V 9 bases and J 9 bases; bases outside gene matches: 18. This CDR3 spans 16 amino acids. The germline V gene encodes CDR1 SNHLY and CDR2 FYNNEI. CDR3 amino acids: CASNPGLAINLGEQFF. The CDR3 region has the DNA TGTGCCAGTAATCCGGGACTAGCAATAAACCTCGGTGAGCAGTTCTTC.

J is TRBJ2-1 and V is TRBV29-1; D gene ambiguous. Germline CDR1 reads SQVTM; CDR2 reads ANQGSEA. CDR3 size: 10 residues. Trimming shortened V by 6 bases and J by 6 bases, and 6 bases separated the two germline ends. The CDR3 nucleotides read TGCAGCGTCCCCGGCAATGAGCAGTTCTTC. It encodes CSVPGNEQFF.

The table lists this clone with a few counts. The rearrangement links TRBV5-4 to TRBJ2-3, with 8 bases lining up with TRBD1. V shed 0 bases, J shed 5 bases, and the junction held 5 bases outside the gene matches. This CDR3 region has 15 residues. CDR1 and CDR2 from the germline V gene are SGHNT and YYREEE (reference sequence). In DNA form, the CDR3 reads TGTGCCAGCAGCTTGGCCGGCAGGGGGCGAGATACGCAGTATTTT. This translates into CASSLAGRGRDTQYF.

This chain joins TRBV28 and TRBJ1-1; D is perhaps TRBD1 (5 bases). V was pared by 7 bases and J by 4 bases, with 13 bases between. This CDR3 spans 13 amino acids. Germline V CDR1 and CDR2: MDHEN, SYDVKM. CDR3 sequence reads: CASTVQGITEAFF. The DNA of the CDR3 is TGTGCCAGCACAGTTCAGGGAATCACTGAAGCTTTCTTT.

The chain combines TRBV5-4 with TRBJ2-7; 9 bases agree with TRBD1. Looked up from germline, CDR1 is SGHNT and CDR2 is YYREEE (reference sequence). V lost 4 bases, J lost 2 bases, and 4 bases stayed unmatched. This CDR3 comprises 14 residues. This CDR3 reads CASSTYRGPYEQYF. CDR3 nucleotides: TGTGCCAGCAGCACATACAGGGGGCCCTACGAGCAGTACTTC.

The CDR3 sequence: CASSVDPGALSYGYTF. The CDR3 DNA sequence: TGTGCCAGCAGCGTAGATCCAGGGGCCCTTTCTTATGGCTACACCTTC. The chain uses TRBV9 and TRBJ1-2; possible D gene TRBD1, 6 bases. Germline V gene lookup returns CDR1 SGDLS and CDR2 YYNGEE. The CDR3 is 16 amino acids. V was trimmed by 0 bases and J by 5 bases, leaving 17 bases between them.

The chain combines TRBV11-3 with TRBJ2-3; 7 bases align to TRBD2. CDR1 is SGHNT, CDR2 YENEEA, per germline. This CDR3 contains 15 residues. The junction had 1 base not matched to a gene; V was cut back by 1 base and J by 0 bases. CDR3 protein: CASSLALASTDTQYF. DNA of the CDR3: TGTGCCAGCAGCTTAGCACTAGCGAGCACAGATACGCAGTATTTT.

The chain links TRBV29-1 to TRBJ2-7, with D tentatively TRBD2 (6 bases). This CDR3 is built from 11 residues. V dropped 7 bases and J dropped 7 bases, with 14 bases sitting between them. Germline-derived CDR1 and CDR2 are SQVTM and ANQGSEA. The CDR3 here is CSAGLGREQYF. In nucleotides, the CDR3 is TGCAGCGCCGGACTCGGGAGAGAGCAGTACTTC.

The rearrangement links TRBV27 to TRBJ2-7; D is uncertain. Germline V CDR1 and CDR2: MNHEY, SMNVEV (reference sequence). The CDR3 is 12 amino acids. Trimming pared 5 bases from V and 4 bases from J, leaving 9 bases between. The CDR3 sequence: CASSTGRYEQYF. DNA for the CDR3: TGTGCCAGCAGTACGGGTCGGTACGAGCAGTACTTC.

V and J are TRBV6-1 and TRBJ2-7; D gene unclear. Between the trimmed V and J ends, which lost 7 bases and 4 bases, there was a span of 20 bases. This CDR3 region has 15 residues. Germline values: CDR1 MNHNS, CDR2 SASEGT. The chain's CDR3 is CASTTGPISHYEQYF. CDR3 nucleotides: TGTGCCAGCACTACCGGACCGATCAGCCATTACGAGCAGTACTTC.

The gene calls are TRBV19 and TRBJ2-3, with a possible D match to TRBD2 (5 bases). The germline CDR1 and CDR2 sequences are LNHDA and SQIVND (reference sequence). V shed 1 base and J shed 7 bases, with 6 bases lying between them. The CDR3 extends over 12 amino acids. CDR3 protein: CASSIAGNTQYF. The CDR3 DNA is TGTGCCAGTAGTATAGCGGGAAATACGCAGTATTTT.

This clone was recorded a few times. The chain recombines TRBV5-1 with TRBJ2-7; 8 bases align to TRBD2. Germline loops: CDR1 SGHRS, CDR2 YFSETQ. Germline trimming cut 0 bases from V and 3 bases from J; bases unmatched to any gene: 5. CDR3 size: 15 residues. Here the CDR3 reads CASSLASGSVYEQYF. DNA for the CDR3: TGCGCCAGCAGCTTGGCCAGCGGGAGTGTCTACGAGCAGTACTTC.

The chain carries TRBV5-1 and TRBJ2-7, with 13 bases that match TRBD2. Germline trimming cut 2 bases from V and 4 bases from J; bases unmatched to any gene: 3. The CDR3 length is 15 residues. The germline V gene has CDR1 SGHRS and CDR2 YFSETQ. The CDR3 sequence: CASSFGLAGVYEQYF. For the CDR3, the DNA is TGCGCCAGCAGCTTCGGACTAGCGGGAGTTTACGAGCAGTACTTC.

The DNA for the CDR3 is TGCAGCGTTGAGGCAGGGGACACCGGGGAGCTGTTTTTT. This codes for CSVEAGDTGELFF. This chain connects TRBV29-1 to TRBJ2-2; tentatively, D is TRBD1 (6 bases). Germline V gene sequence: CDR1 SQVTM, CDR2 ANQGSEA. The CDR3 has 13 residues. V shed 3 bases and J shed 3 bases, with 8 bases lying between them.

The chain recombines TRBV5-1 with TRBJ2-7, with D hard to call. The germline V gene encodes CDR1 SGHRS and CDR2 YFSETQ. V lost 5 bases to trimming and J lost 4 bases, with 16 bases between them. CDR3 length equals 14 residues. The CDR3 nucleotides are TGCGCCAGCAGTTTTGCACGCAAAGGATACGAGCAGTACTTC. Translating gives CASSFARKGYEQYF.